This is a list of T cell receptor beta chains from one sample in a study of identical twins. MiXCR, applied by TCRdb to the 5' RACE reads, yields one record per CDR3 protein. This sample has around 370,000 distinct CDR3 sequences, with around 9% found just once. The sample was naive T cells sorted from blood. The source of these receptors is a woman between 50 and 59 years old in good health. Both conserved end residues are part of each CDR3.

TRBV24-1,CATSDLSDTQYF
TRBV6-2/TRBV6-3,CASSYWFVGTRTEIRGEQFF
TRBV27,CASSQGPYGYTF
TRBV20-1,CSATGQGSYYGYTF
TRBV12-3/TRBV12-4,CASTQGLPNEQFF
TRBV5-1,CASSVPTIGGQFF
TRBV5-1,CASSFGSGGAVKETQYF
TRBV7-9,CASSSGQISGNTIYF
TRBV14,CASSRLGGGADTQYF
TRBV4-2,CASSQGPSSYEQYF
TRBV10-1,CASSEPDSGGTGELFF
TRBV5-1,CASFAEGVAYNEQFF
TRBV18,CASSPGPRGVDEQFF
TRBV5-6,CASSLTGQGKNTEAFF
TRBV12-3/TRBV12-4,CASSAGTGGNSPLHF
TRBV5-1,CASSHESAGVRTDTQYF
TRBV27,CASSRAGTDTQYF
TRBV29-1,CSVELAGGWGTEAFF
TRBV6-1,CASSGSSYHYEQYF
TRBV5-1,CASSLAGRQEEFF
TRBV7-8,CASSRRTSGSPGELFF
TRBV24-1,CATAGEGVGEQYF
TRBV4-1,CASSQEAQDFSYEQYF
TRBV10-2,CASSLTRDEQYF
TRBV3-1,CAATTSGDSNEQFF
TRBV7-8,CASSYGLEEREQFF
TRBV20-1,CSARDWRGSDTQYF
TRBV6-1,CASSERLAGHNEQFF
TRBV24-1,CATSDRDSYYGYTF
TRBV10-3,CTISESEGSTETQYF
TRBV15,CATSRDHEQYF
TRBV7-2,CASSLRVAGVAYF
TRBV7-9,CASSQAGAANEQFF
TRBV12-3/TRBV12-4,CASSFRAVGYSPLHF
TRBV12-3/TRBV12-4,CASSPGQGGYTEAFF